A selection of T cell receptor beta chains follows, all from one sample in a study of vaccination and CD4 T cells after COVID-19. MiXCR, applied by TCRdb to the PCR reads, yields one record per CDR3 protein. The sample records about 19,000 distinct CDR3 sequences, about two fifths being singletons. Which antigens these TCRs recognize remains unknown. Sequencing was carried out using cultured CD4+ T cells from blood. These receptors came from a human donor with COVID-19. The CDR3 runs from the conserved cysteine through the conserved F or W. The D gene is left open where the match is weak. Expanded clones get a size class; other rows say once, few or many, or leave the size out.

clone_size	v_call	j_call	d_call	cdr3_nt	cdr3_aa
NA	TRBV9	TRBJ2-3	TRBD2	TGTGCCAGCAGCCTTAGCGGGGGGGGTTCAGATACGCAGTATTTT	CASSLSGGGSDTQYF
few	TRBV6-5	TRBJ1-5	NA	TGTGCCAGCAGTTACGCGGGTGGGGGGCAGCCCCAGCATTTT	CASSYAGGGQPQHF
NA	TRBV6-5	TRBJ2-3	NA	TGTGCCAGCAGTTACCGCCCCAGGACAGATACGCAGTATTTT	CASSYRPRTDTQYF
NA	TRBV2	TRBJ2-7	NA	TGTGCCAGCACTACCTACGAGCAGTACTTC	CASTTYEQYF
NA	TRBV7-3	TRBJ1-6	NA	TGTGCCAGCAGCTTTGATCCCGGACAGCCCTATAATTCACCCCTCCACTTT	CASSFDPGQPYNSPLHF
few	TRBV6-5	TRBJ1-3	NA	TGTGCCAGCAGTTATTCGAGAATCACTGGAAACACCATATATTTT	CASSYSRITGNTIYF
NA	TRBV30	TRBJ2-1	NA	TGTGCCTGGAGTTTCAGCTCCTACAATGAGCAGTTCTTC	CAWSFSSYNEQFF
few	TRBV11-2	TRBJ1-5	NA	TGTGCCAGCAGTAATAGCAATCAGCCCCAGCATTTT	CASSNSNQPQHF
NA	TRBV20-1	TRBJ2-2	NA	TGCAGTGCCTGGGGGAACACCGGGGAGCTGTTTTTT	CSAWGNTGELFF
few	TRBV20-1	TRBJ2-3	NA	TGCAGTGCTCCGGACAAACTACTTCAGTGGACGCAGTATTTT	CSAPDKLLQWTQYF
few	TRBV6-1	TRBJ1-1	NA	TGTGCCAGCAGACCTACCTACCGACACAATCCGGGAGGGAACACTGAAGCTTTCTTT	CASRPTYRHNPGGNTEAFF
NA	TRBV6-1	TRBJ2-5	NA	TGTGCCAGCAGCGGAGGGTTAAAAGAGGCCCAGTACTTC	CASSGGLKEAQYF
medium-sized	TRBV27	TRBJ1-5	NA	TGTGCCAGCAGTTTTAGGGGTGGCAATCAGCCCCAGCATTTT	CASSFRGGNQPQHF
NA	TRBV27	TRBJ2-7	NA	TGTGCCAGCAGTTCCATAACAGGGACAAACTCCTACGAGCAGTACTTC	CASSSITGTNSYEQYF
NA	TRBV7-9	TRBJ1-3	NA	TGTGCCAGCAGCCCCCTCCAGGACCGCTCTGGAAACACCATATATTTT	CASSPLQDRSGNTIYF
few	TRBV5-1	TRBJ1-1	NA	TGCGCCAGCAGTGGGGGACCGTTGAACACTGAAGCTTTCTTT	CASSGGPLNTEAFF
NA	TRBV19	TRBJ1-2	TRBD1	TGTGCCAGTAGTTCGAAACGGAAGGGACAGGGGAGGTATGGCTACACCTTC	CASSSKRKGQGRYGYTF
NA	TRBV2	TRBJ2-3	NA	TGTGCCAGCAGTATAGCGGTTAGCACAGATACGCAGTATTTT	CASSIAVSTDTQYF
NA	TRBV11-3	TRBJ2-7	NA	TGTGCCAGCAGCTTAGCCCACCGGGACACGGGAGACTACGAGCAGTACTTC	CASSLAHRDTGDYEQYF
NA	TRBV12-3/TRBV12-4	TRBJ2-2	NA	TGTGCCAGCAGTTTAACGTCCGTCCACACCGGGGAGCTGTTTTTT	CASSLTSVHTGELFF
few	TRBV6-2/TRBV6-3	TRBJ2-2	TRBD2	TGTGCCAGCAGTTACGTAGCGGGGGTGACGAACACCGGGGAGCTGTTTTTT	CASSYVAGVTNTGELFF
NA	TRBV28	TRBJ1-1	NA	TGTGCCAGCAGTCCCCCGGTAAGGAACACTGAAGCTTTCTTT	CASSPPVRNTEAFF
few	TRBV7-9	TRBJ2-7	TRBD1	TGTGCCAGCAGCTTAACCGGGACAGGGCTGGGGGAGCAGTACTTC	CASSLTGTGLGEQYF
NA	TRBV5-5	TRBJ1-6	TRBD1	TGTGCCAGCAGCTCTAGGACAGGGTATTCACCCCTCCACTTT	CASSSRTGYSPLHF
few	TRBV6-1	TRBJ1-2	NA	TGTGCCAGCAGTCCAGGGCGTTCTCGCTACACCTTC	CASSPGRSRYTF
NA	TRBV19	TRBJ1-3	NA	TGTGCCAGTAGTATATTTTCGGACTCTGGAAACACCATATATTTT	CASSIFSDSGNTIYF
NA	TRBV11-2	TRBJ2-7	TRBD1	TGTGCCAGCAGCCGTCGACAGGGCCCATACGAGCAGTACTTC	CASSRRQGPYEQYF
few	TRBV28	TRBJ1-2	NA	TGTGCCAGCAGAGGTCAGGGGTCCTATGGCTACACCTTC	CASRGQGSYGYTF
few	TRBV20-1	TRBJ1-2	TRBD1	TGCAGTGCGGACCGAAGGGGGCGCCCGCCCGATGGCTACACCTTC	CSADRRGRPPDGYTF
few	TRBV7-3	TRBJ2-3	TRBD2	TGTGCCAGCAGCTTGTTAAGCGGGGGGGGTCTAGATACGCAGTATTTT	CASSLLSGGGLDTQYF
few	TRBV2	TRBJ2-1	TRBD2	TGTGCCAGCAGGACGAGCGGGGGGTCCAATGAGCAGTTCTTC	CASRTSGGSNEQFF
NA	TRBV12-3/TRBV12-4	TRBJ1-6	NA	TGTGCCAGCAGTTTTAATTCACCCCTCCACTTT	CASSFNSPLHF
NA	TRBV2	TRBJ2-2	TRBD1	TGTGCCAGCAGGGGGACAGGGGGTAACACCGGGGAGCTGTTTTTT	CASRGTGGNTGELFF
few	TRBV6-1	TRBJ1-1	NA	TGTGCCAGCACGTTGGAAGGGGTGGCCACTGAAGCTTTCTTT	CASTLEGVATEAFF
NA	TRBV20-1	TRBJ1-5	NA	TGCAGTGCTAGAGATGGGAGGGGCAATCAGCCCCAGCATTTT	CSARDGRGNQPQHF
NA	TRBV11-3	TRBJ2-3	NA	TGTGCCAGCAGTTTGACAGATACGCAGTATTTT	CASSLTDTQYF
NA	TRBV28	TRBJ1-1	TRBD1	TGTGCCACCCAAGGACAGGGGAACGATGAAGCTTTCTTT	CATQGQGNDEAFF
NA	TRBV20-1	TRBJ2-1	TRBD2	TGCAGTGCTAGAGATCCCGGGACTAGTAACAATGAGCAGTTCTTC	CSARDPGTSNNEQFF
few	TRBV2	TRBJ2-7	TRBD1	TGTGCCAGCAGTAACCGGGACAGGGGGCCCTACGAGCAGTACTTC	CASSNRDRGPYEQYF
NA	TRBV29-1	TRBJ1-1	TRBD1	TGCAGCGTGGGATTACAGGGGATTGAAGCTTTCTTT	CSVGLQGIEAFF
few	TRBV6-2/TRBV6-3	TRBJ2-7	NA	TGTGCCAGCAGTTACTCGTTAGGGCCCTACGAGCAGTACTTC	CASSYSLGPYEQYF
NA	TRBV19	TRBJ2-1	TRBD1	TGTGCCAGTAAAAGGGACAGGGGGTACAATGAGCAGTTCTTC	CASKRDRGYNEQFF
NA	TRBV30	TRBJ1-4	NA	TGTGCCTGGCAGCACCCCTCGCCGCGGACTAATGAAAAACTGTTTTTT	CAWQHPSPRTNEKLFF